These T cell receptor beta chains were read from a single sample in a study of CD8+ T cells in alopecia areata. Profiling relied on immunoSEQ multiplex PCR, and the TCRdb table lists in-frame clones only, not all of them. This table has 200,000 or so clones, 50% to 65% appearing once. Here the sequenced sample was CD4+ T cells sorted from blood, taken at week 0. The source of these receptors is a human donor with alopecia areata. Both conserved end residues are part of each CDR3. A D gene is named only where the DNA matches it firmly. Size values are once, few and many counts, or a class for expanded clones, and some rows have none.

clone_size: many; j_call: TRBJ1-2; d_call: .; v_call: TRBV5-1; cdr3_aa: CASSLGTNYGYTF; cdr3_nt: TGCGCCAGCAGCTTAGGCACAAACTATGGCTACACCTTC
clone_size: .; j_call: TRBJ1-1; d_call: .; v_call: TRBV2; cdr3_aa: CASNRGGYTEAFF; cdr3_nt: TGTGCCAGCAATCGTGGGGGGTACACTGAAGCTTTCTTT
clone_size: many; j_call: TRBJ2-1; d_call: .; v_call: TRBV14; cdr3_aa: CASSQFWGNEQFF; cdr3_nt: TGTGCCAGCAGCCAATTTTGGGGGAATGAGCAGTTCTTC
clone_size: few; j_call: TRBJ1-2; d_call: .; v_call: TRBV7-2; cdr3_aa: CASSSHSLGGYTF; cdr3_nt: TGTGCCAGCAGCTCGCACAGTCTGGGTGGCTACACCTTC
clone_size: few; j_call: TRBJ2-1; d_call: .; v_call: TRBV25-1; cdr3_aa: CASSEAGRLSGDEQFF; cdr3_nt: TGTGCCAGCAGTGAAGCGGGGCGTCTTTCGGGCGATGAGCAGTTCTTC
clone_size: once; j_call: TRBJ1-1; d_call: TRBD1; v_call: TRBV9; cdr3_aa: CASSANFRQGRAEAFF; cdr3_nt: TGTGCCAGCAGCGCAAACTTTAGACAGGGACGGGCTGAAGCTTTCTTT
clone_size: .; j_call: TRBJ2-1; d_call: .; v_call: TRBV5-1; cdr3_aa: CASSPIARHHEQFF; cdr3_nt: TGCGCCAGCAGCCCTATCGCGCGCCACCATGAGCAGTTCTTC
clone_size: .; j_call: TRBJ1-1; d_call: .; v_call: TRBV10-3; cdr3_aa: CAISESNGGEAFF; cdr3_nt: TGTGCCATCAGTGAGTCGAACGGGGGCGAAGCTTTCTTT
clone_size: few; j_call: TRBJ1-5; d_call: TRBD1; v_call: TRBV19; cdr3_aa: CASSHAGGQGGSF; cdr3_nt: TGTGCCAGTAGTCACGCAGGGGGACAGGGCGGGAGTTTT
clone_size: .; j_call: TRBJ1-5; d_call: .; v_call: TRBV10-3; cdr3_aa: CAISEGHVFNQPQHF; cdr3_nt: TGTGCCATCAGCGAGGGGCACGTTTTCAATCAGCCCCAGCATTTT
clone_size: .; j_call: TRBJ1-1; d_call: .; v_call: TRBV29-1; cdr3_aa: CSVRDRMNTEAFF; cdr3_nt: TGCAGCGTTCGTGACAGGATGAACACTGAAGCTTTCTTT
clone_size: .; j_call: TRBJ1-1; d_call: .; v_call: TRBV11-3; cdr3_aa: CASSLPTKMNTEAFF; cdr3_nt: TGTGCCAGCAGCCTGCCGACAAAGATGAACACTGAAGCTTTCTTT
clone_size: once; j_call: TRBJ1-2; d_call: .; v_call: TRBV30; cdr3_aa: CAWQPQGFNGYTF; cdr3_nt: TGTGCCTGGCAACCACAGGGATTCAATGGCTACACCTTC
clone_size: .; j_call: TRBJ2-2; d_call: TRBD2; v_call: TRBV30; cdr3_aa: CACRLAVTGELFF; cdr3_nt: TGTGCCTGCCGGCTAGCGGTAACCGGGGAGCTGTTTTTT